These 24 T cell receptor beta chains were all obtained from the same sample, sequenced in a study of CD8 T cells in ankylosing spondylitis. TCRdb ran MiXCR on the 5' RACE reads and lists one entry per CDR3 protein. The table shows 250,000 to 400,000 distinct CDR3 sequences, with around a tenth occurring only once. Sequencing used blood, either unsorted or a sorted T cell fraction (not recorded which). The receptors shown here come from a female donor with ankylosing spondylitis or in good health (not recorded which).

This clonotype showed up many times. The rearrangement joins TRBV20-1 to TRBJ2-3; 8 nucleotides match TRBD2. V lost 3 bases to trimming and J lost 2 bases; unmatched junction nucleotides: 4. Germline CDR1 DFQATT, CDR2 SNEGSKA (reference sequence). The CDR3 sequence is 14 residues long. This CDR3 is CSARAGGPTDTQYF. DNA of the CDR3: TGCAGTGCTAGGGCGGGAGGCCCCACAGATACGCAGTATTTT.

This clonotype was seen at least ten times. The CDR3: CASSLGGAFFYEQYF. The CDR3 DNA follows: TGTGCCAGCAGCTTAGGAGGGGCTTTCTTCTACGAGCAGTACTTC. V gene TRBV7-8 combines with J gene TRBJ2-7; the D call may be TRBD1 or TRBD2 (5 bases each). This CDR3 comprises 15 residues. Germline CDR1 reads SGHVS; CDR2 reads FQNEAQ. V lost 1 base and J 3 bases, leaving 13 bases between the germline ends.

At least ten counts were recorded for this clonotype. The chain employs TRBV5-1 and TRBJ2-6; 7 nucleotides agree with TRBD1. CDR1 and CDR2 from the germline V gene are SGHRS and YFSETQ. With 2 bases clipped from V and 1 base from J, the junction kept 12 bases outside the gene matches. This CDR3 spans 19 amino acids. Written as DNA, the CDR3 is TGCGCCAGCAGCTTTGATCCGGGGACAGTATCTTCTGGGGCCAACGTCCTGACTTTC. Its translation is CASSFDPGTVSSGANVLTF.

The chain carries TRBV11-2 and TRBJ2-1; 9 nucleotides agree with TRBD1. J lost 5 bases, V lost 5 bases, and 7 bases had no gene match. Germline lookup yields CDR1 SGHAT and CDR2 FQNNGV. This CDR3 has 15 residues. DNA of the CDR3: TGTGCCAGCAGCCTATTCGGGACAGGGAACAATGAGCAGTTCTTC. It translates to CASSLFGTGNNEQFF.

There are many counts of this clonotype. The chain carries TRBV28 and TRBJ2-1, with no clear D. The ends were cut back, 8 bases at V and 1 base at J, with 12 bases in the middle. The germline V gene encodes CDR1 MDHEN and CDR2 SYDVKM. The CDR3 contains 14 residues. In DNA form, the CDR3 reads TGTGCCAGCGGCGCCCCCGGTTCCTACAATGAGCAGTTCTTC. Protein: CASGAPGSYNEQFF.

This clonotype occurred many times. The chain carries TRBV6-5 and TRBJ2-2; no clear D gene. Germline V CDR1 and CDR2: MNHEY, SVGAGI. The CDR3 runs 12 residues. V was trimmed by 2 bases and J by 6 bases, leaving 4 bases between them. The CDR3 nucleotides read TGTGCCAGCAGTTACGAGGCCGGGGAGCTGTTTTTT. Translated: CASSYEAGELFF.

The chain uses TRBV6-5 and TRBJ2-5; 7 bases fit TRBD2. The CDR3 is made up of 16 amino acids. J gave up 3 bases and V 2 bases, and 9 bases lay outside the gene matches. CDR1 is MNHEY, CDR2 SVGAGI, per germline. CDR3 DNA sequence: TGTGCCAGCAGTTACCGTGGCGGGAGTGTTGAAGAGACCCAGTACTTC. Its translation is CASSYRGGSVEETQYF.

At least ten counts were recorded for this clonotype. V gene TRBV24-1 combines with J gene TRBJ2-3; 7 positions match TRBD1. CDR1 and CDR2 from the germline V gene are KGHDR and SFDVKD. The CDR3 length is 15 residues. V trimming: 0 bases; J trimming: 1 base; junction bases outside the gene matches: 0. CDR3 in amino acids: CATSDLTGGTDTQYF. The CDR3 DNA reads as TGTGCCACCAGTGATTTGACAGGGGGCACAGATACGCAGTATTTT.

In the case of this clonotype: A read error may account for a junction end that differs from germline. J is TRBJ1-6 and V is TRBV5-1; 7 bases are shared with TRBD1. The CDR3 has 14 residues. Germline V gene sequence: CDR1 SGHRS, CDR2 YFSETQ. The CDR3 loop reads CASSVQGYSSPLHF. The CDR3 DNA reads as TGCGCCAGCAGCGTACAGGGGTATAGTTCACCCCTCCACTTT.

This clonotype has only one observation. This rearrangement joins TRBV20-1 to TRBJ2-3; the D gene is possibly TRBD2 (6 bases). Germline V gives CDR1 DFQATT, CDR2 SNEGSKA (reference sequence). CDR3 length equals 13 residues. V lost 6 bases, J lost 6 bases, and 16 bases lay in between. The CDR3 DNA is TGCAGTGCCGCCGGGCAGGAGGGGGATACGCAGTATTTT. Its translation is CSAAGQEGDTQYF.

This clonotype appeared many times. The junction and the germline gene differ at one end; a read error may be behind it. This sequence joins TRBV29-1 and TRBJ1-3; TRBD1 aligns across 7 bases. CDR3 length: 14 residues. In germline, CDR1 is SQVTM, CDR2 ANQGSEA. CDR3 sequence (DNA): TGCAGCGGTAGTAACAGGGGCTCTGGAAGCACCATATATTTT. Translated, it gives CSGSNRGSGSTIYF.

At least ten counts were recorded for this clonotype. As DNA, the CDR3 is TGTGCCACCAGCAGAGGCTACAGGGATAGTAAGACCGGGGAGCTGTTTTTT. Translated: CATSRGYRDSKTGELFF. V gene TRBV15 combines with J gene TRBJ2-2, with D possibly TRBD1 on 6 matching bases. Germline V gives CDR1 LNHNV, CDR2 YYDKDF (reference sequence). V was clipped by 1 base and J by 5 bases, with 17 bases between them. The CDR3 is made up of 17 amino acids.

The chain couples TRBV5-1 to TRBJ2-3; D unresolved. V was trimmed by 4 bases and J by 1 base, leaving 10 bases between them. Looked up from germline, CDR1 is SGHRS and CDR2 is YFSETQ. The CDR3 has 14 residues. The CDR3 DNA is TGCGCCAGCAGCGACCCCCAAGGCACAGATACGCAGTATTTT. This sequence encodes CASSDPQGTDTQYF.

This clonotype was detected many times. The genes are TRBV7-9 and TRBJ1-1; D unresolved. Trimming removed 4 bases at V and 3 bases at J, with 15 bases between. This CDR3 has 15 amino acids. Germline CDR1 is SEHNR and CDR2 is FQNEAQ (reference sequence). CDR3 coding DNA: TGTGCCAGCAGCTCGACTGCCCCGAGGGACACTGAAGCTTTCTTT. Its protein product is CASSSTAPRDTEAFF.

This clonotype has at least ten counts. This chain uses TRBV27 with TRBJ1-1; D is unresolved. CDR3 length equals 8 residues. CDR1 and CDR2 from the germline V gene are MNHEY and SMNVEV (reference sequence). Trimming removed 11 bases at V and 5 bases at J, with 3 bases between. This CDR3 is CAQTEAFF. CDR3 coding DNA: TGTGCCCAAACTGAAGCTTTCTTT.

The V and J genes are TRBV7-2 and TRBJ2-3; D is unclear. The ends were cut back, 1 base at V and 5 bases at J, with 16 bases in the middle. The germline V gene has CDR1 SGHTA and CDR2 FQGNSA. The CDR3 has 16 amino acids. CDR3 DNA sequence: TGTGCCAGCAGCTTAGAGCCGACCCGTTGGGGAGATACGCAGTATTTT. This encodes CASSLEPTRWGDTQYF.

At least ten counts were recorded for this clonotype. This chain's CDR3 is CASSLRGSYEQYF. The CDR3, as DNA: TGTGCCAGCAGTTTGCGCGGCTCCTACGAGCAGTACTTC. This chain connects TRBV27 to TRBJ2-7; D is uncertain. The V gene lost 3 bases and the J gene lost 0 bases, with 6 bases spanning the gap. Germline V lookup: CDR1 MNHEY, CDR2 SMNVEV (reference sequence). The CDR3 loop spans 13 amino acids.

In its sample, this clonotype was seen many times. The J gene is TRBJ2-3, the V gene TRBV10-3, with 9 bases matching TRBD1. The junction had 5 bases not matched to a gene; V was cut back by 4 bases and J by 3 bases. The CDR3 loop spans 15 amino acids. The germline gives CDR1 ENHRY, CDR2 SYGVKD. The CDR3 coding sequence is TGTGCCATCAGTGTCGGACAGGGGAATACAGATACGCAGTATTTT. It translates to CAISVGQGNTDTQYF.

This clonotype has just a few counts. The chain has TRBV7-9 and TRBJ1-1; 7 bases agree with TRBD1. This CDR3 has 15 amino acids. After removal of 4 bases from V and 0 bases from J, the junction contained 5 bases not matched to a gene. Germline values: CDR1 SEHNR, CDR2 FQNEAQ (reference sequence). This CDR3 reads CASSSRGTLNTEAFF. The CDR3 DNA reads TGTGCCAGCAGCTCCAGGGGGACCCTGAACACTGAAGCTTTCTTT.

With respect to this clonotype: Since a much larger clone is just one base distant, this may be a read error. The chain combines TRBV20-1 with TRBJ2-1, with 9 bases lining up with TRBD2. The CDR3 sequence is 15 residues long. Per germline, CDR1 DFQATT and CDR2 SNEGSKA (reference sequence). Written as DNA, the CDR3 is TGCAGTGCTGTCCCCCCTAGCGGGGACTACAATGAGCGGTTCTTC. This codes for CSAVPPSGDYNERFF.

The rearrangement joins TRBV5-1 to TRBJ2-2, with 8 positions matching TRBD1. The V segment lost 4 bases and the J segment 2 bases; nucleotides outside the gene matches: 7. CDR1 SGHRS and CDR2 YFSETQ come from the germline V gene. This CDR3 region has 16 residues. The CDR3 DNA reads as TGCGCCAGCAGCCAAGGGACAGGTTCCAACACCGGGGAGCTGTTTTTT. Translating it yields CASSQGTGSNTGELFF.

The sample holds many counts of this clonotype. This chain links TRBV28 with TRBJ2-5; D is uncertain. The CDR3 is made up of 11 amino acids. V lost 5 bases, J lost 6 bases, and 7 bases lay in between. CDR1 is MDHEN, CDR2 SYDVKM, per germline. The CDR3 nucleotides are TGTGCCAGCAGTACCGGCCAGACCCAGTACTTC. It codes for CASSTGQTQYF.

This clonotype was picked up many times. J is TRBJ2-2 and V is TRBV27, with a tentative D call TRBD1 (6 bases). The V and J ends lost 6 bases and 5 bases respectively, with 16 bases between them. Germline assignment: CDR1 MNHEY and CDR2 SMNVEV (reference sequence). This CDR3 contains 15 residues. This CDR3 is CASSQRGGGTGELFF. The CDR3 coding sequence is TGTGCCAGCAGCCAAAGAGGGGGTGGGACCGGGGAGCTGTTTTTT.

This clonotype was detected a few times. The chain recombines TRBV29-1 with TRBJ2-7, with 10 bases fitting TRBD2. The CDR3 is 12 amino acids. The V gene end was trimmed by 6 bases and the J gene end by 5 bases; junction bases not matched to a gene: 4. Germline V gene lookup returns CDR1 SQVTM and CDR2 ANQGSEA. Here the CDR3 reads CSVAGTSDEQYF. In DNA form, the CDR3 reads TGCAGCGTGGCCGGGACTAGCGACGAGCAGTACTTC.